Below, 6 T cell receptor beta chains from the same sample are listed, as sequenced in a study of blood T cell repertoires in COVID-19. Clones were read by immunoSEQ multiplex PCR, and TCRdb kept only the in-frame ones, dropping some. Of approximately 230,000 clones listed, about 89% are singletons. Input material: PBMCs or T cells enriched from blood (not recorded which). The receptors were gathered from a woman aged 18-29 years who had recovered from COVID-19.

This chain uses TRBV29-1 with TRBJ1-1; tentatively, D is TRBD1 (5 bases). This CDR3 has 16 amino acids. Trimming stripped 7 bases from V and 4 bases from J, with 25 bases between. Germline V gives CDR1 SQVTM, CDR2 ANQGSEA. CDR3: CSAAGGGSSSGTEAFF. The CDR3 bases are TGCAGCGCCGCCGGGGGGGGATCTTCGAGTGGCACTGAAGCTTTCTTT.

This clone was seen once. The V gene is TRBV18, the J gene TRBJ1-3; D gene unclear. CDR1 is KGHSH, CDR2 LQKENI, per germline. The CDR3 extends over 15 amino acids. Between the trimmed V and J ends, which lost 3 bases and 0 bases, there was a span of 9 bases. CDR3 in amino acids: CASSPGSLSGNTIYF. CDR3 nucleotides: TGTGCCAGCTCACCCGGGAGTCTCTCTGGAAACACCATATATTTT.

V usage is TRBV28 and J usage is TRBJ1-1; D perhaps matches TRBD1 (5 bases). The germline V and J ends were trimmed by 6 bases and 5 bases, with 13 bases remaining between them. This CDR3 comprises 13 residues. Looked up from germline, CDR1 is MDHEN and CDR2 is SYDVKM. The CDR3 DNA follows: TGTGCCAGCAGGCCCCAGGGAAGGACTGAAGCTTTCTTT. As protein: CASRPQGRTEAFF.

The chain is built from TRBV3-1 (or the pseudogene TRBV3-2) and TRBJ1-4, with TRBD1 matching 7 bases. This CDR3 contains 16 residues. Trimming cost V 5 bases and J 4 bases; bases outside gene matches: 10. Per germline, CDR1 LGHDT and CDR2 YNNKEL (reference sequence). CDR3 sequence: CASSFRDSGRNEKLFF. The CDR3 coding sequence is TGTGCCAGCAGCTTCCGGGACAGTGGACGTAATGAAAAACTGTTTTTT.

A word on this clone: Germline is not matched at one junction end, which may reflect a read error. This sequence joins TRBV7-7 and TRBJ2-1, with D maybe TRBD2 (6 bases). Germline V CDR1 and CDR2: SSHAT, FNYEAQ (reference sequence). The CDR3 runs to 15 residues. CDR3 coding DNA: TGTGCTAGCAGCTTAGTGCCAGCGGGCCGCAATGAGCAGTTCTTC. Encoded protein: CASSLVPAGRNEQFF.

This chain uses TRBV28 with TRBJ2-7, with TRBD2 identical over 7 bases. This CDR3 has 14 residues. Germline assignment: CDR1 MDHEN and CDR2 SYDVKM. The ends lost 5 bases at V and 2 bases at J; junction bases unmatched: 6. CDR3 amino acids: CASSPAGVPYEQYF. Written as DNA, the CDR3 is TGTGCCAGCAGTCCTGCGGGAGTCCCCTACGAGCAGTACTTC.